This passage covers 29 T cell receptor beta chains from one sample sequenced in a study of blood T cells in healthy people across ages. Sample-barcoded 5' priming and a J-beta primer mix drove a second PCR of roughly 6 to 12 cycles. TCRdb fed the 5' RACE reads into MiXCR, producing one record per CDR3 protein. The sample contains hundreds of thousands of distinct CDR3 sequences, approximately 59% of which appear only once. Source material: blood. The receptor source for this set is a man aged 55 to 70 in good health.

The chain has TRBV2 and TRBJ2-7; 9 nucleotides match TRBD2. The J segment lost 4 bases and the V segment lost 2 bases, leaving 6 bases of the junction unmatched. CDR1 SNHLY and CDR2 FYNNEI come from the germline V gene. The CDR3 contains 15 residues. CDR3 sequence reads: CASSELAGSWYEQYF. CDR3 sequence (DNA): TGTGCCAGCAGTGAACTAGCGGGGAGCTGGTACGAGCAGTACTTC.

V is TRBV28 and J is TRBJ2-3; D possibly corresponds to TRBD1 (5 bases). Trimming removed 6 bases at V and 1 base at J, with 17 bases between. The CDR3 sequence is 16 residues long. Germline lookup yields CDR1 MDHEN and CDR2 SYDVKM. The CDR3 region is CASRGGAGPGTDTQYF. CDR3 nucleotides: TGTGCCAGCAGGGGTGGGGCCGGTCCGGGCACAGATACGCAGTATTTT.

This sequence joins TRBV20-1 and TRBJ2-5; D is unresolved. Trimming cost V 6 bases and J 4 bases, with 15 bases left between them. The CDR3 is 13 residues long. CDR1 DFQATT and CDR2 SNEGSKA come from the germline V gene (reference sequence). The CDR3 nucleotides read TGCAGTGCGCCAAGGGAATTTCCAGAGACCCAGTACTTC. It is translated as CSAPREFPETQYF.

This sequence joins TRBV15 and TRBJ2-5; D uncertain. The CDR3 is made up of 15 amino acids. Trimming removed 3 bases at V and 4 bases at J, with 15 bases between. Germline loops: CDR1 LNHNV, CDR2 YYDKDF (reference sequence). CDR3 loop: CATSRDSSRGETQYF. DNA of the CDR3: TGTGCCACCAGCAGGGATTCCTCTAGAGGAGAGACCCAGTACTTC.

This chain joins TRBV10-2 and TRBJ2-1; D is possibly TRBD2 (6 bases). This CDR3 comprises 16 residues. Germline V gene data show CDR1 as WSHSY and CDR2 as SAAADI. With 3 bases removed from V and 3 bases from J, the gap between germline ends came to 15 bases. Here the CDR3 reads CASSDWGGADYNEQFF. CDR3 nucleotide sequence: TGCGCCAGCAGTGATTGGGGCGGGGCCGACTACAATGAGCAGTTCTTC.

CDR3 in DNA: TGTGCCAGCAGCTTAAAAGGCAGGGAGGGCTCCTACGAGCAGTACTTC. Translated, it gives CASSLKGREGSYEQYF. V is TRBV7-2 and J is TRBJ2-7; TRBD2 matches at 7 bases. Germline loops: CDR1 SGHTA, CDR2 FQGNSA. V dropped 2 bases and J dropped 0; count of bases not matched to a gene: 7. The CDR3 totals 16 residues.

This clonotype was counted only a few times. The genes are TRBV4-2 and TRBJ2-3; 8 bases align to TRBD1. Germline values: CDR1 LGHNA, CDR2 YNFKEQ. This CDR3 has 15 residues. Trimming cost V 4 bases and J 6 bases; bases outside gene matches: 9. The CDR3 nucleotides are TGTGCCAGCAGCCTCGGGACAGGAGGGAGGGATACGCAGTATTTT. Protein sequence: CASSLGTGGRDTQYF.

V is TRBV7-2 and J is TRBJ1-4; D perhaps matches TRBD1 (5 bases). CDR3 length: 14 amino acids. V lost 7 bases and J 0 bases, leaving 9 bases between the germline ends. Germline CDR1 reads SGHTA; CDR2 reads FQGNSA. The CDR3 nucleotides are TGTGCCAGCAAACCAGGGCCAACTAATGAAAAACTGTTTTTT. Translation gives CASKPGPTNEKLFF.

The genes are TRBV6-6 and TRBJ1-2, with D unresolved. Germline-derived CDR1 and CDR2 are MNHNY and SVGAGI (reference sequence). The V gene lost 4 bases and the J gene lost 8 bases, with 14 bases spanning the gap. The CDR3 contains 13 residues. CDR3 sequence (DNA): TGTGCCAGCAGTTCCGCGAGCGGAGGGGGCTACACCTTC. This encodes CASSSASGGGYTF.

V is TRBV20-1 and J is TRBJ2-1, with TRBD2 matching 9 bases. CDR3 size: 13 residues. The V gene's germline CDR1 is DFQATT and CDR2 SNEGSKA (reference sequence). J was trimmed by 4 bases and V by 6 bases; bases with no gene match: 4. The CDR3 reads CSARLAAYNEQFF. For the CDR3, the DNA is TGCAGTGCCAGACTAGCGGCGTACAATGAGCAGTTCTTC.

V gene TRBV3-1 combines with J gene TRBJ2-7, with TRBD1 matching over 8 bases. Trimming took 0 bases from V and 5 from J; bases not matched to a gene: 6. Looked up from germline, CDR1 is LGHDT and CDR2 is YNNKEL (reference sequence). CDR3 size: 15 residues. This CDR3 reads CASSQDQGAGDEQYF. For the CDR3, the DNA is TGTGCCAGCAGCCAAGATCAGGGGGCAGGCGACGAGCAGTACTTC.

The chain has TRBV11-2 and TRBJ1-2, with TRBD1 as a possible D gene (6 bases). The germline gives CDR1 SGHAT, CDR2 FQNNGV. The CDR3 contains 13 residues. Trimming pared 2 bases from V and 8 bases from J, leaving 12 bases between. The CDR3 spells CASSLLEGGGYTF. CDR3 in DNA: TGTGCCAGCAGCTTATTGGAGGGGGGAGGCTACACCTTC.

Notes on this clonotype: Since a much larger clone is just one base distant, this may be a read error. The chain joins TRBV20-1 to TRBJ2-1; 11 nucleotides align to TRBD1. Germline V gene sequence: CDR1 DFQATT, CDR2 SNEGSKA (reference sequence). The CDR3 is 16 amino acids. CDR3 sequence (DNA): TGCAGTGCTAGGGGCGGACAGGGGGCTAGCTACAATGGGCAGTTCTTC. Protein: CSARGGQGASYNGQFF.

V gene TRBV20-1 combines with J gene TRBJ2-5, with 10 bases lining up with TRBD1. V lost 7 bases to trimming and J lost 3 bases; unmatched junction nucleotides: 11. Germline assignment: CDR1 DFQATT and CDR2 SNEGSKA (reference sequence). CDR3 length: 15 residues. The CDR3 DNA reads as TGCAGTGGCAGAATCCCGACAGGGGGCAAAGAGACCCAGTACTTC. The encoded protein is CSGRIPTGGKETQYF.

CDR3 nucleotide sequence: TGTGCCAGCAGATTCAAGACAGGGACTCCGAACACTGAAGCTTTCTTT. Translated: CASRFKTGTPNTEAFF. This chain uses TRBV7-2 with TRBJ1-1; 7 nucleotides match TRBD1. Germline V gives CDR1 SGHTA, CDR2 FQGNSA. This CDR3 comprises 16 residues. The V segment lost 6 bases and the J segment 1 base; nucleotides outside the gene matches: 11.

The genes are TRBV4-1 and TRBJ2-1, with TRBD1 identical over 10 bases. This CDR3 comprises 16 residues. Germline V gene sequence: CDR1 MGHRA, CDR2 YSYEKL. The V segment lost 4 bases and the J segment 6 bases; nucleotides outside the gene matches: 9. CDR3 nucleotides: TGCGCCAGCAGCCCCCCAAGCGGGACAGGGGTCAATGAGCAGTTCTTC. This encodes CASSPPSGTGVNEQFF.

Regarding this clonotype: One end of the junction does not line up with germline, which may come from a read error. The chain joins TRBV7-8 to TRBJ2-7; 8 positions agree with TRBD2. The CDR3 runs 17 residues. In germline, CDR1 is SGHVS, CDR2 FQNEAQ. CDR3 nucleotides: TGTGCCAGCAACTTACTGGCCTCGGCTAGCGGGTCCTACGAGCAGTACTTC. Encoded protein: CASNLLASASGSYEQYF. The variable domain in full, with the rest retrieved from reference TRBV7-8 and TRBJ2-7, is GAGVSQSPRYKVAKRGQDVALRCDPISGHVSLFWYQQALGQGPEFLTYFQNEAQLDKSGLPSDRFFAERPEGSVSTLKIQRTQQEDSAVYLCASNLLASASGSYEQYFGPGTRLTVT.

The chain recombines TRBV20-1 with TRBJ2-3, with 8 bases identical to TRBD2. The CDR3 is 16 amino acids. From germline, CDR1 is DFQATT and CDR2 SNEGSKA (reference sequence). V shed 0 bases and J 4 bases; nucleotides not matched to a gene: 9. CDR3 residues: CSARDQERGSSDTQYF. The CDR3 DNA reads TGCAGTGCTAGAGATCAGGAGCGGGGGAGCTCAGATACGCAGTATTTT.

The chain combines TRBV27 with TRBJ1-2; possible D gene TRBD1, 6 bases. With 5 bases removed from V and 8 bases from J, the gap between germline ends came to 18 bases. Germline V gene lookup returns CDR1 MNHEY and CDR2 SMNVEV (reference sequence). The CDR3 length is 14 residues. The CDR3 protein is CASSVTGHPEGYTF. The DNA of the CDR3 is TGTGCCAGCAGTGTAACGGGACACCCGGAGGGCTACACCTTC.

V gene TRBV9 combines with J gene TRBJ2-7, with D perhaps given as TRBD1 or TRBD2 (6 bases each). The J call is in doubt because the DNA end fits TRBJ2-5 better. This CDR3 comprises 16 residues. The V gene's germline CDR1 is SGDLS and CDR2 YYNGEE. As DNA, the CDR3 is TGTGCCAGCAGCGGGGGGGCCCTAACAGGGCGAGAGACCCAGTACTTC. The encoded protein is CASSGGALTGRETQYF.

V gene TRBV27 combines with J gene TRBJ2-7; 9 nucleotides match TRBD1. V lost 7 bases and J lost 6; bases outside the gene matches: 7. The CDR3 runs to 13 residues. The germline V gene has CDR1 MNHEY and CDR2 SMNVEV (reference sequence). The CDR3 is CASNPTGGSEQYF. The CDR3 DNA is TGTGCCAGCAACCCCACAGGGGGCTCCGAGCAGTACTTC.

This clonotype was counted many times. V gene TRBV29-1 combines with J gene TRBJ1-1, with 7 bases matching TRBD1. The CDR3 has 13 residues. Germline CDR1 and CDR2: SQVTM and ANQGSEA. In DNA, the CDR3 is TGCAGTGCCAGGACAGGAGGGAACACTGAAGCTTTCTTT. Translated, it gives CSARTGGNTEAFF.

This chain uses TRBV5-1 with TRBJ2-7; D tentatively fits TRBD1 or TRBD2 (6 bases each). Germline CDR1 SGHRS, CDR2 YFSETQ. Trimming cost V 3 bases and J 0 bases, with 16 bases left between them. The CDR3 has 16 residues. The CDR3 here is CASSWGDTSSSYEQYF. DNA for the CDR3: TGCGCCAGCAGCTGGGGGGACACGTCGAGCTCCTACGAGCAGTACTTC.

This clonotype was detected many times. The chain is built from TRBV10-3 and TRBJ2-5, with 7 bases that match TRBD1. CDR1 and CDR2 (germline): ENHRY, SYGVKD. V lost 5 bases, J lost 2 bases, and 2 bases stayed unmatched. This CDR3 contains 13 residues. In DNA, the CDR3 is TGTGCCATCAGTCCGGGACAGCAAGAGACCCAGTACTTC. Its protein is CAISPGQQETQYF.

The rearrangement uses TRBV7-9 and TRBJ1-2; D call uncertain. V was shortened by 1 base and J by 4 bases, with 10 bases between the two germline ends. Germline V gives CDR1 SEHNR, CDR2 FQNEAQ (reference sequence). CDR3 length: 14 residues. As DNA, the CDR3 is TGTGCCAGCAGCTTAGGTGCGGACGGCTATGGCTACACCTTC. Protein: CASSLGADGYGYTF.

The CDR3 DNA sequence: TGTGCCAGCAGTGAGTTGACGAGGTTTGGGAACACCATATATTTT. Translation: CASSELTRFGNTIYF. The rearrangement joins TRBV25-1 to TRBJ1-3; D is undetermined. The germline V and J ends were trimmed by 3 bases and 7 bases, with 16 bases remaining between them. This CDR3 comprises 15 residues. Germline lookup yields CDR1 MGHDK and CDR2 SYGVNS.

V usage is TRBV3-1 and J usage is TRBJ2-7; 7 bases map to TRBD1. This CDR3 contains 15 residues. The germline V gene encodes CDR1 LGHDT and CDR2 YNNKEL (reference sequence). The trim removed 1 base at V and 0 bases at J, leaving 3 bases unmatched. The CDR3 DNA reads TGTGCCAGCAGCCAAGTGTGGACAGGCTCCTACGAGCAGTACTTC. This encodes CASSQVWTGSYEQYF.

The chain couples TRBV20-1 to TRBJ2-1; 7 positions match TRBD2. Germline V CDR1 and CDR2: DFQATT, SNEGSKA (reference sequence). CDR3 length equals 13 residues. Germline trimming cut 6 bases from V and 10 bases from J; bases unmatched to any gene: 12. DNA for the CDR3: TGCAGTGCCCCTCCGGGCGGGGGACGAGAGCAGTTCTTC. It specifies CSAPPGGGREQFF.

This chain connects TRBV2 to TRBJ2-2; possible D gene TRBD1, 6 bases. The CDR3 is made up of 14 amino acids. Between the trimmed V and J ends, which lost 10 bases and 2 bases, there was a span of 14 bases. CDR1 and CDR2 (germline): SNHLY, FYNNEI. CDR3 in amino acids: CATRGQLNTGELFF. The CDR3 bases are TGTGCCACGAGAGGACAGCTAAACACCGGGGAGCTGTTTTTT.